The 16 T cell receptor beta chains below all came from one sample that was sequenced in a study of shared clonotypes between healthy human individuals. The protocol was immunoSEQ multiplex PCR, while the TCRdb copy is restricted to in-frame clones and leaves out a portion. The sample yields approximately 600,000 clones, approximately 95% seen once. CD45RO-negative, CCR7-positively selected cells formed the naive CD8 fraction, excluding terminally differentiated effector memory CD45RA+ cells. Sequencing used naive CD8+ T cells sorted from blood. These receptors all come from a woman between 25 and 40 years old in good health.

The J gene is TRBJ2-1, the V gene TRBV7-2, with 9 bases aligning to TRBD2. The germline V gene has CDR1 SGHTA and CDR2 FQGNSA. The CDR3 runs 15 residues. Germline trimming cut 5 bases from V and 7 bases from J; bases unmatched to any gene: 9. The CDR3 protein is CASSAPPSGINEQFF. The CDR3 nucleotides read TGTGCCAGCAGCGCCCCCCCTAGCGGGATTAATGAGCAGTTCTTC.

The gene calls are TRBV28 and TRBJ1-5, with D possibly TRBD1 on 5 matching bases. Trimming took 7 bases from V and 2 from J, leaving 15 bases between them. The CDR3 is made up of 15 amino acids. The germline V gene has CDR1 MDHEN and CDR2 SYDVKM. This CDR3 is CASNTGFWGNQPQHF. CDR3 DNA: TGTGCCAGCAATACAGGTTTTTGGGGCAATCAGCCCCAGCATTTT.

The rearrangement uses TRBV5-6 and TRBJ2-1; D is unresolved. This CDR3 has 11 amino acids. Germline V gene sequence: CDR1 SGHDT, CDR2 YYEEEE. With 1 base removed from V and 8 bases from J, the gap between germline ends came to 4 bases. CDR3 amino acids: CASSLSDEQFF. CDR3 nucleotide sequence: TGTGCCAGCAGCTTGTCTGATGAGCAGTTCTTC. The entire variable domain, with the rest obtained from reference TRBV5-6 and TRBJ2-1, is as follows: DAGVTQSPTHLIKTRGQQVTLRCSPKSGHDTVSWYQQALGQGPQFIFQYYEEEERQRGNFPDRFSGHQFPNYSSELNVNALLLGDSALYLCASSLSDEQFFGPGTRLTVL.

The chain employs TRBV27 and TRBJ1-1; perhaps TRBD1 as D (5 bases). Per germline, CDR1 MNHEY and CDR2 SMNVEV (reference sequence). The V and J ends lost 2 bases and 3 bases respectively, with 10 bases between them. The CDR3 covers 14 residues. This chain's CDR3 is CASSLRRADTEAFF. Written as DNA, the CDR3 is TGTGCCAGCAGTTTACGCAGGGCGGACACTGAAGCTTTCTTT.

The CDR3 nucleotides read TGCGCCAGCAGCCAAGCAATACAGGGGGCAGTCGGGGAGCTGTTTTTT. Its translation is CASSQAIQGAVGELFF. V usage is TRBV4-1 and J usage is TRBJ2-2; TRBD1 matches at 9 bases. With V trimmed by 1 base and J by 7 bases, 7 bases remained unmatched. The CDR3 totals 16 residues. Germline V gene data show CDR1 as MGHRA and CDR2 as YSYEKL.

For this clone: Other DNA sequences in the same sample also yield this CDR3. The rearrangement joins TRBV28 to TRBJ1-5; D remains unclear. There are 15 residues in the CDR3. V was pared by 2 bases and J by 0 bases, with 8 bases between. CDR1 MDHEN and CDR2 SYDVKM come from the germline V gene. The CDR3 sequence is CASSLGPYSNQPQHF. In DNA, the CDR3 is TGTGCCAGCAGTTTAGGTCCGTATAGCAATCAGCCCCAGCATTTT.

The chain recombines TRBV25-1 with TRBJ1-1; D unclear. V lost 2 bases and J 2 bases, leaving 6 bases between the germline ends. The V gene's germline CDR1 is MGHDK and CDR2 SYGVNS. CDR3 length: 13 residues. Here the CDR3 DNA reads TGTGCCAGCAGTGAAAACCAAAACACTGAAGCTTTCTTT. This codes for CASSENQNTEAFF.

Points on this clone: This same CDR3 is encoded by further DNA sequences in the sample. This chain connects TRBV28 to TRBJ2-7; D not resolved. Trimming cost V 5 bases and J 4 bases, with 6 bases left between them. Per the germline V gene, CDR1 is MDHEN and CDR2 is SYDVKM. This CDR3 region has 11 residues. The CDR3 sequence is CASSPHYEQYF. The CDR3 coding sequence is TGTGCCAGCAGTCCCCATTACGAGCAGTACTTC.

The table lists this clone with a count of one. The gene calls are TRBV4-1 and TRBJ2-7, with 9 bases that match TRBD2. The CDR3 runs to 14 residues. Unmatched junction bases numbered 3, after V lost 4 bases and J lost 2 bases. CDR1 is MGHRA and CDR2 is YSYEKL in the germline V gene. The CDR3 reads CASSLTSGPYEQYF. DNA for the CDR3: TGCGCCAGCAGCCTAACTAGCGGGCCCTACGAGCAGTACTTC.

The chain links TRBV28 to TRBJ1-4, with 8 bases matching TRBD1. The germline V gene encodes CDR1 MDHEN and CDR2 SYDVKM. The V gene end was trimmed by 2 bases and the J gene end by 5 bases; junction bases not matched to a gene: 7. This CDR3 region has 16 residues. The CDR3 loop is CASSLLLQGGNEKLFF. The DNA for the CDR3 is TGTGCCAGCAGTTTACTCCTACAGGGGGGGAATGAAAAACTGTTTTTT.

This clone appeared a single time. J is TRBJ2-5 and V is TRBV28, with TRBD1 matching 8 bases. The DNA end is a closer match to TRBJ2-7, so the J assignment may be wrong. Germline CDR1 reads MDHEN; CDR2 reads SYDVKM. CDR3 length: 14 amino acids. In DNA form, the CDR3 reads TGTGCCAGCAGTTTCCCGGACAGGGTTTCCGAGCAGTACTTC. Its translation is CASSFPDRVSEQYF.

Comments on this clone: Other DNA sequences from this sample encode an identical CDR3 as well. The chain combines TRBV5-6 with TRBJ1-5; D is perhaps TRBD1 (5 bases). The CDR3 extends over 13 amino acids. Germline V gives CDR1 SGHDT, CDR2 YYEEEE. The germline V and J ends were trimmed by 1 base and 4 bases, with 6 bases remaining between them. The CDR3 DNA follows: TGTGCCAGCAGCTTGTCAGGGAATCAGCCCCAGCATTTT. Its translation: CASSLSGNQPQHF.

The chain couples TRBV12-2 to TRBJ1-2; the table names TRBD1, a call not compared with the DNA. TRBV12-2 is a pseudogene. CDR3 length: 17 amino acids. The CDR3 is CASRLGIQPDREDGYTF. CDR3 nucleotide sequence: TGTGCAAGTCGCTTAGGAATCCAACCAGACAGGGAAGACGGCTACACCTTC.

Notes on this clone: Other DNA sequences in this specimen translate into the identical CDR3. V usage is TRBV25-1 and J usage is TRBJ2-2, with 8 bases fitting TRBD2. CDR3 length equals 14 residues. The junction had 0 bases not matched to a gene; V was cut back by 2 bases and J by 4 bases. Germline V gives CDR1 MGHDK, CDR2 SYGVNS. CDR3 in DNA: TGTGCCAGCAGTGAAGCGGGAGGCACCGGGGAGCTGTTTTTT. It yields the protein CASSEAGGTGELFF.

This chain connects TRBV2 to TRBJ1-2; D remains unclear. Germline loops: CDR1 SNHLY, CDR2 FYNNEI. The CDR3 has 13 residues. The V end lost 7 bases, the J end lost 6 bases, and 15 bases lay between the germline ends. For the CDR3, the DNA is TGTGCCAGCACCTCAGGCCTGGTGAATGGCTACACCTTC. It translates to CASTSGLVNGYTF.

V gene TRBV5-5 combines with J gene TRBJ2-7, with D unresolved. The CDR3 length is 13 residues. From germline, CDR1 is SGHKS and CDR2 YYEKEE (reference sequence). Trimming removed 5 bases at V and 7 bases at J, with 16 bases between. The CDR3 protein is CASSSSLMEEQYF. The CDR3, as DNA: TGTGCCAGCAGTTCCTCACTGATGGAGGAGCAGTACTTC.